This TCR beta chain comes out of a study of Tregs in tolerant kidney transplant recipients. Looking at the study overall: The nonmyeloablative bone marrow transplants came from related graft donors, with transient mixed chimerism. Study outcomes and limitations: Activated donor B cell expansion appeared to reveal the most relevant donor-specific TCRbeta repertoire. Findings come from small patient numbers and require larger validation.

With regard to this clone: Its specificity is unknown. Read coverage stops 3 residues before the CDR3 terminus; the germline J gene supplies the remainder.

The protocol was immunoSEQ multiplex PCR, while the TCRdb copy is restricted to in-frame clones and leaves out a portion. The sample table includes some 52,000 clones. CD4+CD25+CD127- Tregs, CD4+CD25- non-Tregs, CD4 and CD8 cells were sorted. With 0 bases removed from V and 3 bases from J, the gap between germline ends came to 7 bases. CDR3 length: 14 amino acids. Germline CDR1 SGHVS, CDR2 FNYEAQ. The genes are TRBV7-6 and TRBJ2-3, with D possibly being TRBD1 (5 bases). Sequences were derived from CD4+ T cells from blood, sampled before the transplant. The clonotype originates from a human donor who received a combined kidney and bone marrow transplant. CDR3 residues: CASSLAKGTDTQYF. CDR3 DNA, as far as it was read: TGTGCCAGCAGCTTAGCGAAGGGGACAGATACG.